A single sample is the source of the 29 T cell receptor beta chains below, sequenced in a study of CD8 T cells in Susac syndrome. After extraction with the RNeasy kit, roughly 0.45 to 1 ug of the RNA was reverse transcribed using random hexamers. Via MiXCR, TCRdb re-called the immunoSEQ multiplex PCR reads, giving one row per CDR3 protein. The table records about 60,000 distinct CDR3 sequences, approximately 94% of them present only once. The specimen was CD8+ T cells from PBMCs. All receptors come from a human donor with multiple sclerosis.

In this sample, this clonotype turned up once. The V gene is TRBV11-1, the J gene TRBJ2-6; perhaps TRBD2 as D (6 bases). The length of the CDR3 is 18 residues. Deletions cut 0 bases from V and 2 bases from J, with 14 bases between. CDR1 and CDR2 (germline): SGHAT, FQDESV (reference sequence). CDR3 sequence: CASSLADDGGAGANVLTF. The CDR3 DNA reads TGTGCCAGCAGCTTAGCGGACGATGGAGGGGCTGGGGCCAACGTCCTGACTTTC.

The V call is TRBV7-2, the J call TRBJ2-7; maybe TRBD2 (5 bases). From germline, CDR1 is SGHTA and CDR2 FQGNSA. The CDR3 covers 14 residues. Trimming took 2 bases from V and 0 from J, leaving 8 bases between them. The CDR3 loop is CASSLITSSYEQYF. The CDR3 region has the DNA TGTGCCAGCAGCTTAATTACTAGCTCCTACGAGCAGTACTTC. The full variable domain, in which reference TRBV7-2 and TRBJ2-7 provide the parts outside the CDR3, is GAGVSQSPSNKVTEKGKDVELRCDPISGHTALYWYRQSLGQGLEFLIYFQGNSAPDKSGLPSDRFSAERTGGSVSTLTIQRTQQEDSAVYLCASSLITSSYEQYFGPGTRLTVT.

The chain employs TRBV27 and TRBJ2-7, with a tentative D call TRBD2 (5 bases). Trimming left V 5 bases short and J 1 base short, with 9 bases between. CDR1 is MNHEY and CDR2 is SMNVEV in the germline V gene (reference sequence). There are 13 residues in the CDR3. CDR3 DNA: TGTGCCAGCAGTCCGACTAATTCCTACGAGCAGTACTTC. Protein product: CASSPTNSYEQYF.

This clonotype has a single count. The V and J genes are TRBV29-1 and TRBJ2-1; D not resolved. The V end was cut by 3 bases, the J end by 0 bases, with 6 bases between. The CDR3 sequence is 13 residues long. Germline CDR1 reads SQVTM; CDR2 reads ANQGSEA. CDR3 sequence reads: CSVEGVSYNEQFF. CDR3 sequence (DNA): TGCAGCGTTGAGGGCGTCTCCTACAATGAGCAGTTCTTC.

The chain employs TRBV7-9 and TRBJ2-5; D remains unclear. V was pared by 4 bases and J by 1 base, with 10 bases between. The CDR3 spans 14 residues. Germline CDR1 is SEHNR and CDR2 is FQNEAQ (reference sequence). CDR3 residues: CASSSTESQETQYF. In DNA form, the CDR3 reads TGTGCCAGCAGCTCGACGGAGTCCCAAGAGACCCAGTACTTC.

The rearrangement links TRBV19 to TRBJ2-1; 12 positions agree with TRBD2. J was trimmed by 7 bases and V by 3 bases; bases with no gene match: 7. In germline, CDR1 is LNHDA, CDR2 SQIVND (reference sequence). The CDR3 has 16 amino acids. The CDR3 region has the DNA TGTGCCAGTAGTATGGGCTCTAGCGGGAGGGAGAATGAGCAGTTCTTC. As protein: CASSMGSSGRENEQFF.

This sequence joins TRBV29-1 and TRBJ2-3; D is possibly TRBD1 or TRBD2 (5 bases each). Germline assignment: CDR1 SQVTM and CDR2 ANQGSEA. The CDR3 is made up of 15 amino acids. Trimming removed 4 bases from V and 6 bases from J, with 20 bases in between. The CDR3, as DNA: TGCAGCGTTGGTGAAAGTATGGGGGTGGCCGATACGCAGTATTTT. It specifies CSVGESMGVADTQYF.

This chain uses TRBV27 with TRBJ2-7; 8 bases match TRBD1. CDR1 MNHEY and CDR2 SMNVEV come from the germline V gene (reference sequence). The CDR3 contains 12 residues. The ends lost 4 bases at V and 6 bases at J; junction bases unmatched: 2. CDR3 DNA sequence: TGTGCCAGCAGTTCGACAGGGGTCGAGCAGTACTTC. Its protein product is CASSSTGVEQYF.

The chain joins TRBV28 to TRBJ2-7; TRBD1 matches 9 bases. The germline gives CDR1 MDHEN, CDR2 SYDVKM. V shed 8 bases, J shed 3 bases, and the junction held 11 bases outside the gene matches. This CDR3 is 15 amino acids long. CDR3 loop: CASHRSGTGFYEQYF. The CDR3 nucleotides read TGTGCCAGCCATCGGTCCGGGACAGGGTTCTACGAGCAGTACTTC.

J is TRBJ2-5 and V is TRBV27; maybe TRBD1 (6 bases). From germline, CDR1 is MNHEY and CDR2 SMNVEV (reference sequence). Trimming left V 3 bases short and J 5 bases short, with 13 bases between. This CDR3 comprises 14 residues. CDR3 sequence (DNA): TGTGCCAGCAGTTTGCTTACTAGGGGGGAGACCCAGTACTTC. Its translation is CASSLLTRGETQYF.

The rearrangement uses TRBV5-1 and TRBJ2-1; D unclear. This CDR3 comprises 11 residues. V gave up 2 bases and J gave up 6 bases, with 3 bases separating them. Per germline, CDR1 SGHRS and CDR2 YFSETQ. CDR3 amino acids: CASSFPNEQFF. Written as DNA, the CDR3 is TGCGCCAGCAGCTTCCCCAATGAGCAGTTCTTC.

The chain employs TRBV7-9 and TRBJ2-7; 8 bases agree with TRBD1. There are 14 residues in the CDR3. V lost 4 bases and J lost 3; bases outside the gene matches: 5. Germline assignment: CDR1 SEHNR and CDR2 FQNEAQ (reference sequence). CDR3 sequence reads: CASSSDRVYYEQYF. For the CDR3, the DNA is TGTGCCAGCAGCTCGGACAGGGTATACTACGAGCAGTACTTC.

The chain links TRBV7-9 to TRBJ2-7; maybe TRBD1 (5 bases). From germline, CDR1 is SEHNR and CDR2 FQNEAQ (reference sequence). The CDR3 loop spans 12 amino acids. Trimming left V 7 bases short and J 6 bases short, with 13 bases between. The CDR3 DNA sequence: TGTGCCAGCACCGGAGCTGGGGCCGAGCAGTACTTC. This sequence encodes CASTGAGAEQYF.

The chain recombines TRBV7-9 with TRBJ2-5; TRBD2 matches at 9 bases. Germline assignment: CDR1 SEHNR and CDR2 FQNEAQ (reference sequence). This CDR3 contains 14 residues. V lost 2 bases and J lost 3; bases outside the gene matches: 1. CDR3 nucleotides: TGTGCCAGCAGCTTAAGACTAGCGGAAGAGACCCAGTACTTC. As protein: CASSLRLAEETQYF.

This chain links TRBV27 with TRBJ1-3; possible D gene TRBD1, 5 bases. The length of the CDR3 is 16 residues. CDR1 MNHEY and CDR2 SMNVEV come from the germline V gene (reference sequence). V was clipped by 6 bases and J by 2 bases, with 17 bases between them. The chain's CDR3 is CASSLSGTTTGNTIYF. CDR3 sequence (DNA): TGTGCCAGCAGCCTTTCCGGGACTACGACTGGAAACACCATATATTTT.

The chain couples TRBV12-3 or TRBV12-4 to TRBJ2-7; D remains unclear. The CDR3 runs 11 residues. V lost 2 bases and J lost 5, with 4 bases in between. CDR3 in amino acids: CASSLQDEQYF. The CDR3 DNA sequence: TGTGCCAGCAGTTTACAAGACGAGCAGTACTTC.

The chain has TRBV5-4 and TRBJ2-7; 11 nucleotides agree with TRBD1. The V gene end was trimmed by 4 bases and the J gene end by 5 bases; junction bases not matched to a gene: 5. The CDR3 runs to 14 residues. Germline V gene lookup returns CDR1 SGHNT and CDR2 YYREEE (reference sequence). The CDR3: CASSQGDRGNEQYF. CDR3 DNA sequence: TGTGCCAGCAGCCAAGGGGACAGGGGGAACGAGCAGTACTTC.

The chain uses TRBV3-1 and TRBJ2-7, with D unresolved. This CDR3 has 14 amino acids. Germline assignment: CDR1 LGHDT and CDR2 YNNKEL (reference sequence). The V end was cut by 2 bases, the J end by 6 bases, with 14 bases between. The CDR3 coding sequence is TGTGCCAGCAGCCAATACGGCAGAGACATCGAGCAGTACTTC. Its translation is CASSQYGRDIEQYF.

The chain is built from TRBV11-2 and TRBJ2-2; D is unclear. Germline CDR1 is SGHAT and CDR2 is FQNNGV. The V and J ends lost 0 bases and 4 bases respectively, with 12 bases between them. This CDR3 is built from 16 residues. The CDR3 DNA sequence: TGTGCCAGCAGCTTAGACCGGGTATTAGGCACCGGGGAGCTGTTTTTT. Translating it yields CASSLDRVLGTGELFF.

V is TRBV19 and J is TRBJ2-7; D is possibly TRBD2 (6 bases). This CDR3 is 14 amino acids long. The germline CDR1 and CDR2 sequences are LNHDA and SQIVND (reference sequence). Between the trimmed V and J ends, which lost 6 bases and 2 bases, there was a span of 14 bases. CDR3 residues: CASRHDGSTYEQYF. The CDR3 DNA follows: TGTGCCAGTAGACATGACGGGAGTACCTACGAGCAGTACTTC.

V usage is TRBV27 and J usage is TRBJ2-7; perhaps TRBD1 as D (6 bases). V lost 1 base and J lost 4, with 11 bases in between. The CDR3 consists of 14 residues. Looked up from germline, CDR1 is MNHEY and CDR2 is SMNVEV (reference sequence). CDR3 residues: CASSLFRGGYEQYF. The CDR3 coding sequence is TGTGCCAGCAGTTTATTCAGGGGTGGATACGAGCAGTACTTC.

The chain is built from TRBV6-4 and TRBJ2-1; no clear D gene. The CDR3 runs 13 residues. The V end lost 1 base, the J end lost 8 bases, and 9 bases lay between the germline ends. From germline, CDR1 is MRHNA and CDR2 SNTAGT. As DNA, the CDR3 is TGTGCCAGCAGTGACTTGGCGGTGGATGAGCAGTTCTTC. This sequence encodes CASSDLAVDEQFF.

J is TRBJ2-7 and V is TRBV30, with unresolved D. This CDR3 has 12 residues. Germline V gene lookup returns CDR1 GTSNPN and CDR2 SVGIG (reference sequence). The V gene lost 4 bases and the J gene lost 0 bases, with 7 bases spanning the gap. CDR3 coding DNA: TGTGCCTGGACCAGCGACTCCTACGAGCAGTACTTC. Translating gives CAWTSDSYEQYF.

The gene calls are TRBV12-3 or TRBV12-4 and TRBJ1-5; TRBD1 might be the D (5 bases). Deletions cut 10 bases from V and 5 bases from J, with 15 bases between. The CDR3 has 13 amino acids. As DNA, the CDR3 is TGTGCCACCAGGGAATCCATCGATCAGCCCCAGCATTTT. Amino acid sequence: CATRESIDQPQHF.

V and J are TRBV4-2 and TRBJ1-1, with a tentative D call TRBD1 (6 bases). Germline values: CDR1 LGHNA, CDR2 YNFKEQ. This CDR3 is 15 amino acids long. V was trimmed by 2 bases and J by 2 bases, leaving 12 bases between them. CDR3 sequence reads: CASSQQTGRNTEAFF. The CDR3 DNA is TGTGCCAGCAGCCAACAAACAGGGCGAAACACTGAAGCTTTCTTT.

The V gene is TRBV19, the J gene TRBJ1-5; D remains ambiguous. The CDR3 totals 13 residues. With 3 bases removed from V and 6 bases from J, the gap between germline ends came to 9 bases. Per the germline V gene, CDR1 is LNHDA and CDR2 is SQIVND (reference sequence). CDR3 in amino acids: CASSMSSGQPQHF. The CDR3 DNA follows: TGTGCCAGTAGTATGTCTTCGGGTCAGCCCCAGCATTTT.

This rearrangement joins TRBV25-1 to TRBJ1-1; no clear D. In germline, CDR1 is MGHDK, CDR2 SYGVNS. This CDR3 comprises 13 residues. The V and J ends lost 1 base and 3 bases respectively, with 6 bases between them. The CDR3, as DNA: TGTGCCAGCAGTGAATTTACGGACACTGAAGCTTTCTTT. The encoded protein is CASSEFTDTEAFF.

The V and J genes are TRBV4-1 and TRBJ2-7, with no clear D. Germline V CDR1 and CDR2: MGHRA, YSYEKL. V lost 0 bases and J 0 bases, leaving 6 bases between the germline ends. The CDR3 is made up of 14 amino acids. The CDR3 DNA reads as TGCGCCAGCAGCCAAGATTACGGCTCCTACGAGCAGTACTTC. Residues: CASSQDYGSYEQYF.

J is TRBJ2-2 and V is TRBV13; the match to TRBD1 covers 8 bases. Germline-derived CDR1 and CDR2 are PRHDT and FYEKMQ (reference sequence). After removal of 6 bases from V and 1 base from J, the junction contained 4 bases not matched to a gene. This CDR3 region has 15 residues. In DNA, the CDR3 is TGTGCCAGCAGATCCGGGACAGGGAACACCGGGGAGCTGTTTTTT. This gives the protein CASRSGTGNTGELFF.